This TCR beta chain was captured by sequencing in a study of T cell repertoires in cytomegalovirus infection. At the level of the study: Indicated by public TCR beta signatures were CMV infection and matching HLA type.

Trimming cost V 6 bases and J 6 bases, with 14 bases left between them. This CDR3 comprises 13 residues. TCRdb re-derived calls from the reads in MiXCR, one entry per CDR3 protein. The sample includes roughly 990,000 distinct CDR3 sequences, around 32% seen only once; the top ten take 13%. Concerning this clonotype: As yet, its antigen is unknown.

The sample consisted of cultured CD8+ T cells from PBMCs, taken from culture after CMV antigen stimulation. V and J are TRBV12-3 or TRBV12-4 and TRBJ1-1, with D possibly TRBD1 on 5 matching bases. This clonotype was obtained from a human donor in good health (CMV status not recorded). Some clones in this sample may be carry-over from other donors' samples. The CDR3 nucleotides are TGTGCCAGCAGCCAGGGTGTTTTGGCTGAAGCTTTCTTT. Encoded protein: CASSQGVLAEAFF.